Each of the 8 T cell receptor beta chains below was sequenced from the same sample in a study of response to subunit inactivated influenza vaccine. TCRdb processed the RT-PCR reads anew with MiXCR; each CDR3 protein has one entry. In the table there are under 850,000 distinct CDR3 sequences, around a sixth of which are singletons. This specimen was PBMCs from blood, taken 5 days after vaccination. The receptors were sampled from a man between 45 and 60 years old who received an inactivated influenza vaccine.

V and J are TRBV20-1 and TRBJ2-1, with TRBD2 identical over 12 bases. This CDR3 spans 14 amino acids. After removal of 6 bases from V and 8 bases from J, the junction contained 8 bases not matched to a gene. In germline, CDR1 is DFQATT, CDR2 SNEGSKA (reference sequence). In DNA, the CDR3 is TGCAGTGCCACCGGGACTAGCGGGTCCCATGAGCAGTTCTTC. Amino acid sequence: CSATGTSGSHEQFF.

This clonotype has a handful of counts. The CDR3: CSLRYKAETQYF. In nucleotides, the CDR3 is TGCAGCCTGAGATATAAAGCAGAGACCCAGTACTTC. V usage is TRBV29-1 and J usage is TRBJ2-5; no clear D gene. CDR3 length: 12 amino acids. Looked up from germline, CDR1 is SQVTM and CDR2 is ANQGSEA. V lost 8 bases and J 4 bases, leaving 14 bases between the germline ends.

The rearrangement uses TRBV5-6 and TRBJ2-1; D is undetermined. Trimming took off 1 base at V and 9 bases at J, with 8 bases between the two ends. CDR3 length: 12 residues. Germline CDR1 is SGHDT and CDR2 is YYEEEE. CDR3 sequence reads: CASSLTAVEQFF. The CDR3 nucleotides read TGTGCCAGCAGCTTGACTGCGGTTGAGCAGTTCTTC.

This clonotype was observed a few times. The chain is built from TRBV20-1 and TRBJ1-4; a weak D match, TRBD1 (6 bases). The germline gives CDR1 DFQATT, CDR2 SNEGSKA (reference sequence). V lost 8 bases, J lost 2 bases, and 12 bases lay in between. CDR3 length: 13 amino acids. CDR3 loop: CSTPGATNEKLFF. In nucleotides, the CDR3 is TGCAGTACCCCGGGGGCTACTAATGAAAAACTGTTTTTT.

This clonotype has more than one count but fewer than ten. The chain joins TRBV6-2 or TRBV6-3 to TRBJ2-1; 10 nucleotides agree with TRBD1. The CDR3 spans 17 residues. Germline loops: CDR1 MNHEY, CDR2 SVGEGT. The V gene end was trimmed by 0 bases and the J gene end by 2 bases; junction bases not matched to a gene: 4. CDR3 region: CASSYSTGQGTYNEQFF. In DNA, the CDR3 is TGTGCCAGCAGTTACTCGACGGGACAGGGGACCTACAATGAGCAGTTCTTC.

The V and J genes are TRBV6-5 and TRBJ2-3, with TRBD2 identical over 8 bases. The CDR3 has 17 residues. Germline V gene sequence: CDR1 MNHEY, CDR2 SVGAGI. Trimming removed 4 bases from V and 4 bases from J; junction bases left unmatched: 13. The DNA for the CDR3 is TGTGCCAGCAGTTTCCGGAGAGTGGCGGGGGGCCCAGATACGCAGTATTTT. Residues: CASSFRRVAGGPDTQYF.

This clonotype appeared a few times. The chain combines TRBV7-9 with TRBJ2-7; D could derive from TRBD1 or TRBD2 (5 bases each). CDR1 is SEHNR, CDR2 FQNEAQ, per germline (reference sequence). This CDR3 has 17 amino acids. Trimming shortened V by 0 bases and J by 2 bases, and 17 bases separated the two germline ends. CDR3 nucleotides: TGTGCCAGCAGCTTAGCTTTGGGACCCTCAAGAACCTACGAGCAGTACTTC. Residues: CASSLALGPSRTYEQYF.

The chain employs TRBV10-3 and TRBJ2-2; TRBD1 might be the D (5 bases). This CDR3 contains 15 residues. Trimming left V 3 bases short and J 5 bases short, with 13 bases between. Germline assignment: CDR1 ENHRY and CDR2 SYGVKD. The CDR3 is CAISDRVEGTGELFF. In DNA form, the CDR3 reads TGTGCCATCAGTGACAGGGTTGAAGGGACCGGGGAGCTGTTTTTT.